This T cell receptor (beta chain) was profiled in a study of blood T cell repertoires in COVID-19. Turning to the study itself: The United States, Italy and Spain were the sources of the acute and convalescent COVID-19 samples. The cDNA or gDNA used as material had been derived from T cells, B-cell-depleted T cells, or PBMCs.

In the source study's methods: The authors estimated nucleated cell counts from reference gene primer amplification. Libraries were prepared by immunoSEQ multiplex PCR; TCRdb keeps only in-frame clonotypes and omits some of them. The V and J calls and clone size come from that table; D and trimming were worked out from the DNA. The profile covers about 130,000 clones, with around 74% appearing a single time and around 5.2% taken by the ten largest. V was cut by 7 bases and J by 0 bases, with 13 bases left in between. The CDR3 is 14 residues long. CDR1 SGHNT and CDR2 YENEEA come from the germline V gene.

The clonotype comes from a man between 60 and 70 years old with acute or convalescent COVID-19. The chain recombines TRBV11-3 with TRBJ2-7; TRBD1 might be the D (6 bases). Sequencing used peripheral blood. CDR3: CASTLGGYSYEQYF. CDR3 in DNA: TGTGCCAGCACCCTAGGGGGTTACTCCTACGAGCAGTACTTC. Drawing the rest from reference TRBV11-3 and TRBJ2-7, the complete variable domain is EAGVVQSPRYKIIEKKQPVAFWCNPISGHNTLYWYLQNLGQGPELLIRYENEEAVDDSQLPKDRFSAERLKGVDSTLKIQPAELGDSAVYLCASTLGGYSYEQYFGPGTRLTVT.